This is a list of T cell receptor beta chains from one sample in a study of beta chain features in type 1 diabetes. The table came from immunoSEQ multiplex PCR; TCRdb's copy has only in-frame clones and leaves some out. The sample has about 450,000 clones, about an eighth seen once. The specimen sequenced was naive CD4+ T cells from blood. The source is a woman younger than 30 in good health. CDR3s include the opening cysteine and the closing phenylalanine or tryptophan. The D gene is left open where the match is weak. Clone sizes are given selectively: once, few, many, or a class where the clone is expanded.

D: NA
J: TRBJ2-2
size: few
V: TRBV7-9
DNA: TGTGCCAGCAGCCCGGGACAAACGAACACCGGGGAGCTGTTTTTT
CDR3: CASSPGQTNTGELFF

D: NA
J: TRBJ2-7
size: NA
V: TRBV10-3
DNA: TGTGCCATCAGTGGAGGGGACGAGCAGTACTTC
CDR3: CAISGGDEQYF

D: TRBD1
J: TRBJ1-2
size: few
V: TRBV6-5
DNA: TGTGCCAGCAGTCCGGGACAGAACTATGGCTACACCTTC
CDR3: CASSPGQNYGYTF

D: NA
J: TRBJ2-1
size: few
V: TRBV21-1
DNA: TGTGCCAGCACTGGGGAGCGGGAGTGGTTCAATGAGCAGTTCTTC
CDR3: CASTGEREWFNEQFF

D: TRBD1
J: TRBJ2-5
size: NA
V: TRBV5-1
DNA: TGCGCCAGCAGCTTGACAGGGGAGGAGACCCAGTACTTC
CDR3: CASSLTGEETQYF

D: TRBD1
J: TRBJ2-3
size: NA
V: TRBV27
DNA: TGTGCCAGCAGTTCATGGACAGGAAGCACAGATACGCAGTATTTT
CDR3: CASSSWTGSTDTQYF

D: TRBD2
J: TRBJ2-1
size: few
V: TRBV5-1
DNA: TGCGCCAGCAGCTTACTAGCGGGTGGGAACAATGAGCAGTTCTTC
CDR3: CASSLLAGGNNEQFF

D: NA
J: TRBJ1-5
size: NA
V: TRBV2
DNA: TGTGCCAGCAGTACGGACCAGGGTGGCAATCAGCCCCAGCATTTT
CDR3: CASSTDQGGNQPQHF

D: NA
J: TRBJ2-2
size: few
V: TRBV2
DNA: TGTGCCAGCCGATTGGGCGACGCGAACACCGGGGAGCTGTTTTTT
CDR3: CASRLGDANTGELFF

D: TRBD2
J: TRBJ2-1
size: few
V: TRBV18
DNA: TGTGCCAGCTCACCAGGGAGCGGGAGACAGTTCTTC
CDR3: CASSPGSGRQFF

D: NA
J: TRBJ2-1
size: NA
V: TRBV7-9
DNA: TGTGCCAGCCCGGAGCAGTTCTTC
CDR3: CASPEQFF

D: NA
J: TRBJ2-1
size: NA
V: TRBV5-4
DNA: TGTGCCAGCAGCTTGGAACAGGGCGGCTACAATGAGCAGTTCTTC
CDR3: CASSLEQGGYNEQFF

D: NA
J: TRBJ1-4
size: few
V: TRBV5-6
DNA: TGTGCCAGCAGCTCCCGTCGGCCCAATGAAAAACTGTTTTTT
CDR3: CASSSRRPNEKLFF

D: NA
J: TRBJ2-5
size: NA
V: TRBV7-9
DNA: TGTGCCAGCAGCGCCCAAGAGACCCAGTACTTC
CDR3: CASSAQETQYF

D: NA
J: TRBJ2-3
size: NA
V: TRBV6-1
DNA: TGTGCCAGCAGCTTCAGGTTCGGGGGCACAGATACGCAGTATTTT
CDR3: CASSFRFGGTDTQYF

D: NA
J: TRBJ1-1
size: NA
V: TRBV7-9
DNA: TGTGCCAGCAGCCACGGGACCCTGAACACTGAAGCTTTCTTT
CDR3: CASSHGTLNTEAFF

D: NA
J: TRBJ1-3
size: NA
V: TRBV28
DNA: TGTGCCAGCAGTGCCCCTTTGAGAGGCTCTGGAAACACCATATATTTT
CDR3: CASSAPLRGSGNTIYF

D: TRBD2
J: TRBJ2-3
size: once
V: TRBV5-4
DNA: TGTGCCAGCCATTCAAAGCGGGGGGGCCGAACAGATACGCAGTATTTT
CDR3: CASHSKRGGRTDTQYF

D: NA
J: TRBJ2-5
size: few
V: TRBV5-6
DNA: TGTGCCAGCAGCTTGGGGCAACAAGAGACCCAGTACTTC
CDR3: CASSLGQQETQYF

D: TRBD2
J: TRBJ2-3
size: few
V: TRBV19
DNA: TGTGCCAGTAGTTGGGCAACTAGCGGGCCCCCAGATACGCAGTATTTT
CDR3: CASSWATSGPPDTQYF

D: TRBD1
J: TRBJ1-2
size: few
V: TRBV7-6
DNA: TGTGCCAGCAGCGGGACAGGGAACTATGGCTACACCTTC
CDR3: CASSGTGNYGYTF

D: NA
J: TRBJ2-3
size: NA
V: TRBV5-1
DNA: TGCGCCAGCAGCTTGAACAGGGCTAGGGATACGCAGTATTTT
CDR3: CASSLNRARDTQYF

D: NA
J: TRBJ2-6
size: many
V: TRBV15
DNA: TGTGCCACCAGCAGAGGCCTCTCTGGGGCCAACGTCCTGACTTTC
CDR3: CATSRGLSGANVLTF

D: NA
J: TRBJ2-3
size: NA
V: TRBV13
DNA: TGTGCCAGCAGCATCGATAGGGCAGATACGCAGTATTTT
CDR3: CASSIDRADTQYF

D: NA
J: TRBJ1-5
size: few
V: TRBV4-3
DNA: TGCGCCAGCAGCCAGGGGCAGTTTGGGCCCCAGCATTTT
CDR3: CASSQGQFGPQHF

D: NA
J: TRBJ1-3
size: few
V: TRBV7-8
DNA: TGTGCCAGCGGTAGAGGGAAAACTGGAAACACCATATATTTT
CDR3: CASGRGKTGNTIYF